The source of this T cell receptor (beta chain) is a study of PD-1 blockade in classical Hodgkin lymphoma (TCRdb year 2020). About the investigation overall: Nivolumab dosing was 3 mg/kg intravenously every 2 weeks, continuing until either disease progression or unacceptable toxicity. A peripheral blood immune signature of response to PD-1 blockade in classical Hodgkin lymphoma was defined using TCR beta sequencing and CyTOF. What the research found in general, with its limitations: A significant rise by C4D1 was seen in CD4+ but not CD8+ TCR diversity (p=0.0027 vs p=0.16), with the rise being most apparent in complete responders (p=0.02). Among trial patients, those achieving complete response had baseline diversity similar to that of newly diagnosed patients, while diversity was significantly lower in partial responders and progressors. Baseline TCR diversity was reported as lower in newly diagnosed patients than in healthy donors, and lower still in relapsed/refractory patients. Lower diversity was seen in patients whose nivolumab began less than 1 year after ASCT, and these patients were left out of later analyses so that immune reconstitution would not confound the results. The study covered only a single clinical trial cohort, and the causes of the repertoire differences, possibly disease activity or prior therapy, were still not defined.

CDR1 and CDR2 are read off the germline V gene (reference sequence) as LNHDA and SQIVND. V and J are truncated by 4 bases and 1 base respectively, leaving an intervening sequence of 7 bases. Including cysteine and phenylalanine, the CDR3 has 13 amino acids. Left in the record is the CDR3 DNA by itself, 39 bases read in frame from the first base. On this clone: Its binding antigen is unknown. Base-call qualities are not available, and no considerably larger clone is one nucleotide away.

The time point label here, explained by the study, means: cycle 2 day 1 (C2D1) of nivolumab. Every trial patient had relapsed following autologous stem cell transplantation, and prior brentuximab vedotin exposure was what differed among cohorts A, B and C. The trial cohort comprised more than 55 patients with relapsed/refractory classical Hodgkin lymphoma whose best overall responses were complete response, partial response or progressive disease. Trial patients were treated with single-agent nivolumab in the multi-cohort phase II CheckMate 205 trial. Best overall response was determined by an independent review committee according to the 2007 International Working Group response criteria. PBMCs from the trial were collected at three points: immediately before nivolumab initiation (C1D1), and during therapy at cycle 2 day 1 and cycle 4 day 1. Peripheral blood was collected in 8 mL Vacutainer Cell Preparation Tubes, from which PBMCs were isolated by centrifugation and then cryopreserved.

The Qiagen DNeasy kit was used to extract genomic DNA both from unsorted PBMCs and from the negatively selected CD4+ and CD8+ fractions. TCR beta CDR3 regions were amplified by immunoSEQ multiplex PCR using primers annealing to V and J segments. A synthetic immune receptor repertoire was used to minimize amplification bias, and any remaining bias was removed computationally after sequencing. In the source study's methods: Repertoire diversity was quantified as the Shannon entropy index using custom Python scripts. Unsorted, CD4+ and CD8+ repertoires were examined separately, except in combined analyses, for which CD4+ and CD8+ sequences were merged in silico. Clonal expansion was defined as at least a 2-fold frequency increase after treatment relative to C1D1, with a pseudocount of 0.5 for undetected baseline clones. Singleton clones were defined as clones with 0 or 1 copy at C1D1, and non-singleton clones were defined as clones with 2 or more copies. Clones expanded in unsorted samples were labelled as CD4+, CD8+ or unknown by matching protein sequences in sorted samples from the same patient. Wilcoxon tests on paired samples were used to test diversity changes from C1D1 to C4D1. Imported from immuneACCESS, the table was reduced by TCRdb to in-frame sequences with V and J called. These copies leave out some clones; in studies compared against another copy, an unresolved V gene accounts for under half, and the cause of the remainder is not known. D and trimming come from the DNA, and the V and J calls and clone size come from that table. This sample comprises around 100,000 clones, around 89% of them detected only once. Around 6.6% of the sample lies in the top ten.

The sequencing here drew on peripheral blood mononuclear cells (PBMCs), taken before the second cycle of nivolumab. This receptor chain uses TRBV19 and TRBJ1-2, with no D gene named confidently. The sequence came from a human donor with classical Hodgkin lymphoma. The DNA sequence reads TGTGCCAGTAGTAGGATCCTTAACTATGGCTACACCTTC. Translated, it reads CASSRILNYGYTF.